The entry below gives a single T cell receptor (beta chain) sequence along with its context. Its cognate antigen has yet to be identified. The input lacks base qualities; no much larger clone sits a single base away. Inclusive of the bounding cysteine and phenylalanine, the CDR3 is 12 residues long. Left in the record is the CDR3 DNA by itself, 36 bases read in frame from the first base. The germline V gene encodes CDR1 MNHNY and CDR2 SVGAGI (reference sequence). At the junction V is shortened by 8 bases and J by 0 bases, with 7 bases in between. The sample comes from a study of identical twins (dated by TCRdb to about 2016). A note on the overall study: The study deep-sequenced TCR alpha and beta repertoires from monozygotic twins, unrelated adults of various ages and cord blood to test whether fetal clonotypes persist. To rule out contamination, the twin experiments were replicated at different times with different library preparation protocols.

The method behind the library was 5' RACE. Sequencing was performed on an Illumina HiSeq 2000. A universal primer binding site was added through template switching, and the final cDNA carried a unique molecular identifier so that TCR cDNA molecules could be counted accurately. Specific primers in the conserved constant-segment region were used to synthesize first-strand cDNA for the TCR alpha and beta chains. To control for contamination, every cDNA library carried two barcodes: a SMART-Mk sample barcode plus Illumina barcodes. TruSeq adapter sequences, together with Illumina sample barcodes, were added in two successive PCR steps. The Illumina HiSeq platform was used with custom primers to sequence TCR alpha and beta cDNA libraries. The authors processed their data as follows. MiGEC was used to process raw reads and extract unique molecular identifiers, and MiXCR was used to find CDR3 positions. Recombination models were inferred per individual with the repgenHMM and IGoR tools using an EM algorithm. Shared clonotypes were analyzed with the tcR package in R, and sharing was normalized by the product of cloneset sizes. To study raw recombination without the effects of thymic and clonal selection, out-of-frame nonproductive sequences were analyzed. Using fastp at Q25 and MiXCR, TCRdb reprocessed the public reads and kept productive beta chains. Each CDR3 protein appears once, grouped with its most common genes and DNA. TCRdb, not the original authors, processed these V and J calls. The sample profile shows approximately 1.8 million distinct CDR3 sequences; about 32% of them were found once. The ten biggest clones cover around 0.3% of the sample.

Broader findings and caveats from the paper: Zero-insertion analyses could be partly confounded by invariant T cells such as MAIT and iNKT, although diverse VJ usage argued against such confounding for most clonotypes. Conclusions relied on cross-sectional statistical analysis, since the same donors could not be followed over many years. A weaker excess of twin sharing was found in beta out-of-frame sequences because the signal-to-noise ratio was lowered by fewer shared sequences. Out-of-frame TCR alpha sequences shared between twins showed an excess of low generation-probability sequences compared with coincidental sharing between unrelated individuals. Fewer insertions were carried by abundant cord blood beta clonotypes, a similar but weaker trend appeared in young adult naive repertoires, and no such trend appeared in memory repertoires. In monozygotic twins, recombination models systematically underestimated out-of-frame TCR alpha sharing, but the models matched the sharing seen between unrelated individuals.

Every donor was a healthy Caucasian. The receptor chain draws on TRBV6-6 and TRBJ1-1; a confident D gene designation cannot be given. The specimen sequenced was cord blood. This TCR derives from a newborn girl in good health. The nucleotide sequence reads TGTGCCAGCCAGCGGGTGAACACTGAAGCTTTCTTT. The encoded protein is CASQRVNTEAFF.